One sample yielded the 22 T cell receptor beta chains listed below, sequenced in a study of shared clonotypes between healthy human individuals. Data came from immunoSEQ multiplex PCR; TCRdb stores just in-frame clones and leaves some out. Here the sample spans millions of clones, roughly 94% being singletons. Sequenced input: naive CD4+ T cells sorted from blood. Subset meaning: CD45RA+ positively selected. These receptors all come from a man aged 18 to 30 in good health.

The chain combines TRBV7-2 with TRBJ1-1; D gene uncertain. The V end was cut by 4 bases, the J end by 3 bases, with 6 bases between. Germline CDR1 SGHTA, CDR2 FQGNSA. This CDR3 region has 12 residues. In DNA, the CDR3 is TGTGCCAGCAGCTATCCCTACACTGAAGCTTTCTTT. Protein product: CASSYPYTEAFF.

This sequence joins TRBV5-4 and TRBJ2-2; 7 bases are a match to TRBD1. CDR3 length: 15 amino acids. Per germline, CDR1 SGHNT and CDR2 YYREEE (reference sequence). Trimming at V came to 2 bases and at J to 1 base, leaving 2 bases not matched to a gene. The CDR3, as DNA: TGTGCCAGCAGCTTTCACAGGGGGAACACCGGGGAGCTGTTTTTT. This gives the protein CASSFHRGNTGELFF.

The chain employs TRBV10-3 and TRBJ1-5; 7 positions agree with TRBD1. This CDR3 has 13 residues. Germline trimming cut 5 bases from V and 7 bases from J; bases unmatched to any gene: 5. Germline values: CDR1 ENHRY, CDR2 SYGVKD. CDR3 residues: CAISLDRIQPQHF. Written as DNA, the CDR3 is TGTGCCATCAGTTTGGACAGGATCCAGCCCCAGCATTTT.

The chain joins TRBV2 to TRBJ1-6; D possibly corresponds to TRBD1 (6 bases). Trimming took off 0 bases at V and 5 bases at J, with 8 bases between the two ends. Germline V gives CDR1 SNHLY, CDR2 FYNNEI. The CDR3 extends over 15 amino acids. The CDR3 DNA reads TGTGCCAGCAGTGAAGCGCAGGGGAATAATTCACCCCTCCACTTT. Encoded protein: CASSEAQGNNSPLHF.

This clone was detected only a few times. The J gene is TRBJ1-5, the V gene TRBV30; no clear D. Germline V gene lookup returns CDR1 GTSNPN and CDR2 SVGIG (reference sequence). CDR3 size: 13 residues. V was cut by 1 base and J by 6 bases, with 10 bases left in between. The chain's CDR3 is CAWSDQVGQPQHF. The CDR3 region has the DNA TGTGCCTGGAGTGATCAAGTCGGTCAGCCCCAGCATTTT.

The V gene is TRBV11-2, the J gene TRBJ2-7; D assignment may be TRBD1 or TRBD2 (5 bases each). This CDR3 contains 11 residues. V was cut by 6 bases and J by 13 bases, with 16 bases left in between. Germline V gives CDR1 SGHAT, CDR2 FQNNGV. In nucleotides, the CDR3 is TGTGCCAGCAGTCTGGGGGTAGAAAGTTACTTC. This sequence encodes CASSLGVESYF.

V usage is TRBV9 and J usage is TRBJ2-7, with D unclear. Germline CDR1 and CDR2: SGDLS and YYNGEE. The CDR3 is 12 amino acids. Trimming removed 4 bases from V and 6 bases from J, with 11 bases in between. CDR3 protein: CASSPTPREQYF. CDR3 bases: TGTGCCAGCAGCCCCACCCCTCGCGAGCAGTACTTC.

The rearrangement links TRBV7-2 to TRBJ2-5, with TRBD2 matching over 9 bases. Germline values: CDR1 SGHTA, CDR2 FQGNSA. The length of the CDR3 is 16 residues. The V segment lost 5 bases and the J segment 1 base; nucleotides outside the gene matches: 8. In DNA, the CDR3 is TGTGCCAGCAGCCGTGGGCCTAGCGGGACCCAAGAGACCCAGTACTTC. Residues: CASSRGPSGTQETQYF.

The chain links TRBV13 to TRBJ2-7, with TRBD1 identical over 7 bases. Germline CDR1 reads PRHDT; CDR2 reads FYEKMQ (reference sequence). V trimming: 4 bases; J trimming: 5 bases; junction bases outside the gene matches: 11. The CDR3 length is 15 residues. The CDR3 sequence is CASSSTWDSPDEQYF. Written as DNA, the CDR3 is TGTGCCAGCAGCTCCACCTGGGACAGTCCCGACGAGCAGTACTTC.

As concerns this clone: This specimen includes other DNA sequences encoding the same CDR3. This chain uses TRBV5-1 with TRBJ2-5, with D hard to call. CDR3 length: 14 residues. CDR1 SGHRS and CDR2 YFSETQ come from the germline V gene. V shed 0 bases and J shed 2 bases, with 8 bases lying between them. CDR3 loop: CASSLVPDQETQYF. CDR3 nucleotides: TGCGCCAGCAGCTTGGTCCCGGATCAAGAGACCCAGTACTTC.

The sample holds one count of this clone. The chain carries TRBV27 and TRBJ2-7, with 8 bases aligning to TRBD2. This CDR3 region has 15 residues. The V segment lost 0 bases and the J segment 7 bases; nucleotides outside the gene matches: 8. Per the germline V gene, CDR1 is MNHEY and CDR2 is SMNVEV (reference sequence). CDR3 coding DNA: TGTGCCAGCAGTTTATCATCGGGGGGGCCCGGGGAGCAGTACTTC. It specifies CASSLSSGGPGEQYF.

The count of this clone is one. The gene calls are TRBV29-1 and TRBJ1-1; 9 bases map to TRBD1. J lost 3 bases, V lost 7 bases, and 6 bases had no gene match. This CDR3 comprises 13 residues. Germline CDR1 is SQVTM and CDR2 is ANQGSEA. In DNA, the CDR3 is TGCAGCGGCCGAACAGGGGGCTACACTGAAGCTTTCTTT. It encodes CSGRTGGYTEAFF.

The CDR3: CASSGDRGNYGYTF. Here the CDR3 DNA reads TGTGCCAGCAGCGGCGACAGGGGTAACTATGGCTACACCTTC. This chain connects TRBV11-2 to TRBJ1-2, with TRBD1 identical over 8 bases. This CDR3 is 14 amino acids long. CDR1 SGHAT and CDR2 FQNNGV come from the germline V gene. The trim removed 5 bases at V and 1 base at J, leaving 3 bases unmatched. Based on the CDR3 plus reference TRBV11-2 and TRBJ1-2, the full variable domain is EAGVAQSPRYKIIEKRQSVAFWCNPISGHATLYWYQQILGQGPKLLIQFQNNGVVDDSQLPKDRFSAERLKGVDSTLKIQPAKLEDSAVYLCASSGDRGNYGYTFGSGTRLTVV.

For the CDR3, the DNA is TGTGCCAGCAGCTTGGGGGGACCGCAGTCGGAGACCCAGTACTTC. Its translation: CASSLGGPQSETQYF. V usage is TRBV5-4 and J usage is TRBJ2-5, with D possibly called TRBD1 or TRBD2 (5 bases each). The V and J ends lost 0 bases and 5 bases respectively, with 14 bases between them. Germline V gene data show CDR1 as SGHNT and CDR2 as YYREEE (reference sequence). This CDR3 is built from 15 residues.

The chain recombines TRBV18 with TRBJ1-1; 7 positions agree with TRBD1. V dropped 3 bases and J dropped 10; count of bases not matched to a gene: 11. CDR1 and CDR2 from the germline V gene are KGHSH and LQKENI. The CDR3 loop spans 14 amino acids. The CDR3 sequence: CASSPQYLRQGAFF. Here the CDR3 DNA reads TGTGCCAGCTCACCTCAATACTTAAGACAGGGAGCTTTCTTT.

This chain links TRBV11-1 with TRBJ1-1; TRBD1 aligns across 7 bases. Germline V gene sequence: CDR1 SGHAT, CDR2 FQDESV (reference sequence). Trimming removed 6 bases from V and 4 bases from J; junction bases left unmatched: 8. The CDR3 is 14 amino acids. DNA for the CDR3: TGTGCCAGCAGACCGCGAGACAGGGTCACTGAAGCTTTCTTT. This gives the protein CASRPRDRVTEAFF.

V is TRBV30 and J is TRBJ2-7; unclear D gene. From germline, CDR1 is GTSNPN and CDR2 SVGIG (reference sequence). The germline V and J ends were trimmed by 0 bases and 2 bases, with 11 bases remaining between them. This CDR3 spans 14 amino acids. Here the CDR3 DNA reads TGTGCCTGGAGTGTACGCCTAGACCCCTACGAGCAGTACTTC. It encodes CAWSVRLDPYEQYF.

As DNA, the CDR3 is TGTGCCAGCAGTGCGACAGGGTGGGACAATGAGCAGTTCTTC. Its translation: CASSATGWDNEQFF. J is TRBJ2-1 and V is TRBV2, with TRBD1 matching over 7 bases. V shed 4 bases and J 5 bases; nucleotides not matched to a gene: 5. This CDR3 spans 14 amino acids. CDR1 and CDR2 (germline): SNHLY, FYNNEI.

This clone was counted a single time. The V call is TRBV7-6, the J call TRBJ2-3; D ambiguous. The length of the CDR3 is 11 residues. Trimming left V 11 bases short and J 0 bases short, with 6 bases between. In germline, CDR1 is SGHVS, CDR2 FNYEAQ. CDR3 residues: CAGTSTDTQYF. The CDR3 region has the DNA TGTGCCGGCACTAGCACAGATACGCAGTATTTT.

The chain uses TRBV5-6 and TRBJ1-6; D gene ambiguous. This CDR3 has 13 amino acids. V gave up 1 base and J gave up 7 bases, with 6 bases separating them. Germline CDR1 SGHDT, CDR2 YYEEEE. The CDR3 sequence is CASSLRRNSPLHF. The CDR3 bases are TGTGCCAGCAGCTTGAGGAGGAATTCACCCCTCCACTTT. Looking up the rest from reference TRBV5-6 and TRBJ1-6 gives the full variable domain: DAGVTQSPTHLIKTRGQQVTLRCSPKSGHDTVSWYQQALGQGPQFIFQYYEEEERQRGNFPDRFSGHQFPNYSSELNVNALLLGDSALYLCASSLRRNSPLHFGNGTRLTVT.

CDR3 sequence reads: CASSLETGAPTDTQYF. The CDR3 nucleotides are TGTGCCAGCAGCTTAGAGACAGGGGCGCCCACAGATACGCAGTATTTT. The rearrangement joins TRBV7-2 to TRBJ2-3, with 8 bases lining up with TRBD1. There are 16 residues in the CDR3. Trimming at V came to 1 base and at J to 2 bases, leaving 5 bases not matched to a gene. Per the germline V gene, CDR1 is SGHTA and CDR2 is FQGNSA.

V is TRBV18 and J is TRBJ1-2, with a weak D call TRBD1 (6 bases). Looked up from germline, CDR1 is KGHSH and CDR2 is LQKENI. Trimming shortened V by 4 bases and J by 3 bases, and 18 bases separated the two germline ends. The CDR3 is made up of 16 amino acids. The CDR3 region is CASSQTQGQRDYGYTF. For the CDR3, the DNA is TGTGCCAGCTCACAAACACAGGGCCAACGAGACTATGGCTACACCTTC.